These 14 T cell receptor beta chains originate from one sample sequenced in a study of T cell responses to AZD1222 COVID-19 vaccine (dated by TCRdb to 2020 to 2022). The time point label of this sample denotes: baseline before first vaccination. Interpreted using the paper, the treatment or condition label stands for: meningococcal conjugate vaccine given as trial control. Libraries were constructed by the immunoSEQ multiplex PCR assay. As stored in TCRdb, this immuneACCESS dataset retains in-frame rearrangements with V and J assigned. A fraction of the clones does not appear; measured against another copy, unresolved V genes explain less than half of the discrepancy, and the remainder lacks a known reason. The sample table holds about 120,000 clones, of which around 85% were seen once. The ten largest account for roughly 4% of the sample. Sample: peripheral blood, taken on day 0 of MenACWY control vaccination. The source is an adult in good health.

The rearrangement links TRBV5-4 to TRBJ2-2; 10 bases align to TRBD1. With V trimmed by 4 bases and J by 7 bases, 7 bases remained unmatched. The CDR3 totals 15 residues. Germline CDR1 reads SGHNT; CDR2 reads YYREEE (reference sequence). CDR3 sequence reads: CASSIDRGQVGELFF. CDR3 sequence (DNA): TGTGCCAGCAGCATAGACAGGGGGCAGGTCGGGGAGCTGTTTTTT.

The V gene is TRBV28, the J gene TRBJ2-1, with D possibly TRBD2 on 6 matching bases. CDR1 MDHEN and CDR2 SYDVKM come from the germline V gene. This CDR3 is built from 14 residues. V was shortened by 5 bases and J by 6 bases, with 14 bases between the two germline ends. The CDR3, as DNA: TGTGCCAGCAGTCCACCCGGGGGTTCCAATGAGCAGTTCTTC. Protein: CASSPPGGSNEQFF.

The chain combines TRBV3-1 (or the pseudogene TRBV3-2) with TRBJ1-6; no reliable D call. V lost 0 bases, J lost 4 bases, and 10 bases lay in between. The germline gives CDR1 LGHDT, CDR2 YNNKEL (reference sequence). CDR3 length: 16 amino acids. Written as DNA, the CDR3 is TGTGCCAGCAGCCAAGAGCCCGGATTATATAATTCACCCCTCCACTTT. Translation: CASSQEPGLYNSPLHF.

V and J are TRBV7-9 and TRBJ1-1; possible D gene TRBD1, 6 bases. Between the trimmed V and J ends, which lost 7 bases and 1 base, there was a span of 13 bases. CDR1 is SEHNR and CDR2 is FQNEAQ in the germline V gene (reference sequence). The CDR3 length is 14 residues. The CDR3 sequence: CASTPRGANTEAFF. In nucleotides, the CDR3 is TGTGCCAGCACCCCCCGGGGGGCGAACACTGAAGCTTTCTTT.

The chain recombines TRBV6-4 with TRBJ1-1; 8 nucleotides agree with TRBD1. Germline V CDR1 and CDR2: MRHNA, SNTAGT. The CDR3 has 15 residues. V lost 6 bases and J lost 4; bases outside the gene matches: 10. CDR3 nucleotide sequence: TGTGCCAGCAGGCCGTCCAGGGGGCGCGGCACTGAAGCTTTCTTT. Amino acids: CASRPSRGRGTEAFF.

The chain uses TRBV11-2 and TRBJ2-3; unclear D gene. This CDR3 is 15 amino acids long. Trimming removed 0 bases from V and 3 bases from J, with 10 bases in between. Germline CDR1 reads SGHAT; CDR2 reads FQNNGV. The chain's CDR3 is CASSLDRSRTDTQYF. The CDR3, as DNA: TGTGCCAGCAGCTTAGATAGGTCGAGGACAGATACGCAGTATTTT.

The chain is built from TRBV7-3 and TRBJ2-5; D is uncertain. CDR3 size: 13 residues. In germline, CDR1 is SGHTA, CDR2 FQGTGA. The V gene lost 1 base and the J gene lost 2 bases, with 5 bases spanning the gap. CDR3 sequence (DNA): TGTGCCAGCAGCTTAATGGAACAAGAGACCCAGTACTTC. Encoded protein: CASSLMEQETQYF.

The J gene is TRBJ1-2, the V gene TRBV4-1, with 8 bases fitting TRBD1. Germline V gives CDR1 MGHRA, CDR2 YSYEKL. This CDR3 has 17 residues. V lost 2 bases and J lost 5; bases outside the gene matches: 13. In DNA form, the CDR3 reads TGCGCCAGCAGCCAAATCCCCTCCGGACAGGGAGCTTATGGCTACACCTTC. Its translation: CASSQIPSGQGAYGYTF.

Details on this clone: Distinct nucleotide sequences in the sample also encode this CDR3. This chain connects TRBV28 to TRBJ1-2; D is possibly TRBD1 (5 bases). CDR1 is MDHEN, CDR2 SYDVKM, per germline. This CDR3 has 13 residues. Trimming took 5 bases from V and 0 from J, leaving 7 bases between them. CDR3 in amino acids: CASSTGTNYGYTF. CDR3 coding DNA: TGTGCCAGCAGTACAGGAACTAACTATGGCTACACCTTC.

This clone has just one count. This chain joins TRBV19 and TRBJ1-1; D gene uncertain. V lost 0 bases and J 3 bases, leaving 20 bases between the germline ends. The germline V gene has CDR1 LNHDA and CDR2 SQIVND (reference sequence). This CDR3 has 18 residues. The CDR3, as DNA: TGTGCCAGTAGTATAGATCAGTTCGTGAGTGGCGGTTACACTGAAGCTTTCTTT. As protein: CASSIDQFVSGGYTEAFF.

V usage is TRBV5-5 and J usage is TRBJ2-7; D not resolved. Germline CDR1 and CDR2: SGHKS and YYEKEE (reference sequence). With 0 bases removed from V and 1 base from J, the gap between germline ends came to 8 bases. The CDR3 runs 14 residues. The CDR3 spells CASSLEALSYEQYF. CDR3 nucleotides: TGTGCCAGCAGCTTGGAGGCACTATCCTACGAGCAGTACTTC.

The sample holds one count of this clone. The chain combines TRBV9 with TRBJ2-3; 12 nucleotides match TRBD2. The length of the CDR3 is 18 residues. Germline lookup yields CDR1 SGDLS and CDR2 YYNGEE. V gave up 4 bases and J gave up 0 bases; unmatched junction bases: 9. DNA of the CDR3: TGTGCCAGCAGCCCCGCATGGACTAGCGGGGTTAGCACAGATACGCAGTATTTT. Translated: CASSPAWTSGVSTDTQYF.

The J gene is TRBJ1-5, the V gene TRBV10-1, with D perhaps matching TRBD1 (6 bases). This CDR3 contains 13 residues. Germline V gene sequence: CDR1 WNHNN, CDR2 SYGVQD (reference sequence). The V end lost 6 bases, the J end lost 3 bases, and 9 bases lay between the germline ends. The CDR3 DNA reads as TGCGCCAGCAGCAGGGGTTACAATCAGCCCCAGCATTTT. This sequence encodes CASSRGYNQPQHF.

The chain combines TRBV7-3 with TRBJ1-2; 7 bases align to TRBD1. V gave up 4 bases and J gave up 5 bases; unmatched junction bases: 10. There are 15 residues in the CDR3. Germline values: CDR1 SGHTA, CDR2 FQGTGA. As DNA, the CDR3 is TGTGCCAGCAGCTCCGGGCGGACAGGACGTTATGGCTACACCTTC. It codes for CASSSGRTGRYGYTF.